A selection of T cell receptor beta chains follows, all from one sample in a study of neoadjuvant anti-PD-1 for oral cavity cancer. Here immunoSEQ multiplex PCR was the method, and the copy in TCRdb shows in-frame clones only, minus some. The table records some 15,000 clones, approximately 70% of them present only once. Sequences were derived from PBMCs, sampled before nivolumab (anti-PD-1) treatment. All receptors come from a person aged 35-79 years with oral cavity squamous cell carcinoma. CDR3s include the opening cysteine and the closing phenylalanine or tryptophan. Fields, in order: D gene, V gene, CDR3 length, J gene, CDR3 DNA, CDR3 protein. The D gene is left open where the match is weak.

.,TRBV5-1,14,TRBJ2-7,TGCGCCAGCAGCTTGGACAGAAACTCCTACGAGCAGTACTTC,CASSLDRNSYEQYF
TRBD1,TRBV23-1,16,TRBJ1-2,TGCGCCAGCAGTCGCCAGGGGGCTTCAAGGGCCTATGGCTACACCTTC,CASSRQGASRAYGYTF
.,TRBV2,14,TRBJ1-2,TGTGCCAGCAGTGAAGACATGTCTACTTATGGCTACACCTTC,CASSEDMSTYGYTF
.,TRBV11-2,14,TRBJ1-1,TGTGCCAGCAGCTCATATGTAGGGGACACTGAAGCTTTCTTT,CASSSYVGDTEAFF
.,TRBV4-2,17,TRBJ1-5,TGTGCCAGCAGCCAAGATCAAGTTGGGCAGAAGAATCAGCCCCAGCATTTT,CASSQDQVGQKNQPQHF
.,TRBV27,13,TRBJ1-2,TGTGCCAGCAGTCCAGCCGCCCACTATGGCTACACCTTC,CASSPAAHYGYTF
TRBD1,TRBV6-4,18,TRBJ2-1,TGTGCCAGCAGTAGCATCGTTGCGGGGACAGGGGTTGCGAATGAGCAGTTCTTC,CASSSIVAGTGVANEQFF
.,TRBV6-4,14,TRBJ2-5,TGTGCCAGCAGTGCCGTTGCTGGGGGCGAGACCCAGTACTTC,CASSAVAGGETQYF
TRBD1,TRBV19,17,TRBJ2-5,TGTGCCAGTAGTAGGGGACAGGGGCAAGCCGGGCAAGAGACCCAGTACTTC,CASSRGQGQAGQETQYF
.,TRBV9,17,TRBJ2-3,TGTGCCAGCAGCGTAGAGGGGGAGGGTTTTAGCACAGATACGCAGTATTTT,CASSVEGEGFSTDTQYF
.,TRBV12-5,15,TRBJ1-5,TGTGCTAGTGGTTTCGGTGGGAGGGGGGACCAGCCCCAGCATTTT,CASGFGGRGDQPQHF
.,TRBV6-5,15,TRBJ2-7,TGTGCCAGCAGTTACTCGAGTGACAGCTCCTACGAGCAGTACTTC,CASSYSSDSSYEQYF
.,TRBV7-9,13,TRBJ2-1,TGTGCCAGCAGCTTTTCCGTGGGGAATGAGCAGTTCTTC,CASSFSVGNEQFF
TRBD1,TRBV19,15,TRBJ1-5,TGTGCCAGTAAGACAGGGATGAATCTAAATCAGCCCCAGCATTTT,CASKTGMNLNQPQHF
.,TRBV9,13,TRBJ2-5,TGTGCCAGCAGCGTAGGGCCCCCAGACGCCCAGTACTTC,CASSVGPPDAQYF